Described below is a single T cell receptor (beta chain) sequence and its context. This clone has more than one count but fewer than ten. Which antigen it targets is not known. Qualities for individual bases were not recorded, and no much larger clone is one base off. To sequence the TCRbeta CDR3 region, genomic DNA was isolated from the sorted cells. The immunoSEQ Assay was used for sequencing of TCRbeta CDR3 regions. TCRdb limited this immuneACCESS table to in-frame rearrangements with V and J called. A share of clones is missing; checked studies link under half to unresolved V genes, and the rest is unexplained. The sample table holds about 19,000 clones, of which roughly 88% were seen once. The top ten clones comprise approximately 50% of the sample. The CDR3 spans 12 residues, from the cysteine through the phenylalanine. CDR3 DNA is the only sequence kept; it has 36 bases, read in frame from the first base. Taken from the germline V gene (reference sequence), the CDR1 and CDR2 loops are SEHNR and FQNEAQ. Relative to germline, V is 8 bases shorter and J is 5 bases shorter, with 9 bases between their ends.

The trial excluded patients who had a history of autoimmune disease or were on systemic immunosuppression. Peripheral blood for TCR sequencing was drawn from every dose cohort at baseline, at cycle 4 day 1 and at cycle 7 day 1. The samples were taken from a phase I, first-in-human, multicenter, open-label dose-escalation trial of ivuxolimab. Adults with locally advanced or metastatic melanoma, renal cell carcinoma, hepatocellular carcinoma or head and neck squamous cell carcinoma were enrolled in the trial. CD4+ and CD8+ T cells were sorted separately from peripheral blood before TCR sequencing. The data were taken from a study of OX40 agonist ivuxolimab in advanced cancers. About the study as a whole: Ivuxolimab was a fully human IgG2 agonistic monoclonal antibody targeting the costimulatory receptor OX40 (CD134). A male proportion of around 83% and a mean age of about 60 years, ranging from about 20 to 85, were recorded for the dose-escalation cohort. Patients were allowed to have had prior anti-PD-1, anti-PD-L1 or anti-CTLA-4 therapy, and 30% to 40% of the dose-escalation patients had been treated with checkpoint inhibitors. Peripheral TCRbeta sequencing was intended to test whether TCR sequence diversity was altered and clonal T-cell expansion was caused by ivuxolimab. Partial responses occurred in three dose-escalation patients: two with cutaneous melanoma and one with hepatocellular carcinoma. Intravenous ivuxolimab was administered to patients every 2 weeks at six dose levels: 0.01, 0.1, 0.3, 1.5, 3 and 10 mg/kg. The paper covers the monotherapy dose-escalation part of the phase I ivuxolimab trial, which included N ≈ 50 patients. Among the roughly 52 dose-escalation patients, around 19 had hepatocellular carcinoma, approximately 15 melanoma, 9 renal cell carcinoma and 9 head and neck cancer. What the research found in general, with its limitations: Clonal expansion of both CD4+ and CD8+ blood T cells was observed from baseline to week 6 at doses 0.1 to 3.0 mg/kg. The antigen specificity of the peripheral T cells that underwent clonal expansion was not determined. Low levels of normalized T-cell clonal expansion were also shown by some nonresponding patients. In the 0.1-3.0 mg/kg groups, partial responders had among the lowest normalized peripheral clonal expansion, particularly in CD8+ T cells. On average, CD8+ T cells showed more expanded clones than CD4+ T cells after ivuxolimab.

Sample: CD4+ or CD8+ T cells sorted from blood, taken in a trial of the OX40 agonist ivuxolimab. The V and J genes are TRBV7-9 and TRBJ2-2; too little of a D gene remains to name it. The TCR sequence derives from an adult with an advanced solid tumor such as melanoma, head and neck, liver or kidney cancer. The CDR3 region reads CASGGSTGELFF. The nucleotides are TGTGCCAGCGGCGGCAGTACCGGGGAGCTGTTTTTT.